These 7 T cell receptor beta chains came from one sample sequenced in a study of blood T cells in healthy people across ages (dated by TCRdb to the mid-2010s). Libraries came from 5' RACE. The reads were generated on an Illumina HiSeq 2500. A second PCR of roughly 6 to 11 cycles was performed with a sample-barcoded 5' primer and a J-beta primer mix. The public reads were quality trimmed at Q25 with fastp and then assembled into clones with MiXCR by TCRdb, keeping productive beta chains. Every entry covers one CDR3 protein and lists the most common genes and DNA from its rows. This sample gives roughly 2 million distinct CDR3 sequences in total; about 50% of them show up just once. The ten largest clones capture 2% to 2.5% of the sample. The sample taken for sequencing was blood. Receptors originate from a woman in her thirties or forties in good health.

Ten or more counts support this clonotype. CDR3 DNA: TGTGCCAGCAGCCAGGGTTTCGGAGAGACCCAGTACTTC. Amino acids: CASSQGFGETQYF. This chain connects TRBV3-1 to TRBJ2-5; D not resolved. V was cut by 3 bases and J by 4 bases, with 9 bases left in between. CDR3 length: 13 residues. Germline loops: CDR1 LGHDT, CDR2 YNNKEL (reference sequence).

This clonotype appeared once. The chain links TRBV6-2 or TRBV6-3 to TRBJ2-1, with TRBD2 identical over 9 bases. The junction had 9 bases not matched to a gene; V was cut back by 8 bases and J by 7 bases. This CDR3 region has 14 residues. Germline V lookup: CDR1 MNHEY, CDR2 SVGEGT. The CDR3 DNA reads TGTGCCAGCTATGGCGGGGGGGCTTTAAATGAGCAGTTCTTC. It encodes CASYGGGALNEQFF.

The chain uses TRBV7-3 and TRBJ2-3; 12 positions match TRBD2. The CDR3 extends over 15 amino acids. Germline V gene sequence: CDR1 SGHTA, CDR2 FQGTGA. V gave up 5 bases and J gave up 6 bases; unmatched junction bases: 6. CDR3 amino acids: CASSRTSGVYDTQYF. The CDR3 DNA follows: TGTGCCAGCAGCCGGACTAGCGGGGTATACGATACGCAGTATTTT.

The chain uses TRBV15 and TRBJ1-4, with D perhaps TRBD1 (5 bases). CDR1 LNHNV and CDR2 YYDKDF come from the germline V gene (reference sequence). This CDR3 spans 16 amino acids. V was shortened by 0 bases and J by 4 bases, with 12 bases between the two germline ends. The CDR3 coding sequence is TGTGCCACCAGCAGAGATTGGGGGGGTGATAATGAAAAACTGTTTTTT. It specifies CATSRDWGGDNEKLFF.

This clonotype showed up just a few times. The J gene is TRBJ2-7, the V gene TRBV28, with D hard to call. Looked up from germline, CDR1 is MDHEN and CDR2 is SYDVKM. The V gene lost 5 bases and the J gene lost 6 bases, with 20 bases spanning the gap. The CDR3 consists of 15 residues. In nucleotides, the CDR3 is TGTGCCAGCAGTGCGGCCGGGTCGAGAAAGGGCGAGCAGTACTTC. Residues: CASSAAGSRKGEQYF.

The sample holds a few counts of this clonotype. The rearrangement uses TRBV5-1 and TRBJ2-4; 10 bases line up with TRBD1. This CDR3 is 18 amino acids long. V gave up 0 bases and J gave up 7 bases; unmatched junction bases: 13. The germline V gene has CDR1 SGHRS and CDR2 YFSETQ. The CDR3 nucleotides read TGCGCCAGCAGCTTGGGACAGGGGGCGCCGGTGGGGACCAACATTCAGTACTTC. As protein: CASSLGQGAPVGTNIQYF.

This clonotype has a handful of counts. J is TRBJ2-5 and V is TRBV5-5, with a weak D call TRBD1 (6 bases). This CDR3 has 13 residues. The ends were cut back, 5 bases at V and 11 bases at J, with 19 bases in the middle. Per the germline V gene, CDR1 is SGHKS and CDR2 is YYEKEE (reference sequence). CDR3 in DNA: TGTGCCAGCAGACCAGCCGACAGGCCGGAGCAGTACTTC. Translation gives CASRPADRPEQYF.